This paragraph reports one T cell receptor (beta chain). The source of the sample is a study of T-cell reconstitution after alpha-beta-depleted transplantation in children. As it was prepared, the TCRbeta library received unique molecular identifiers. TCRdb analysed the PCR reads with MiXCR anew, one entry per CDR3 protein. Of about 500,000 distinct CDR3 sequences listed, 32% are singletons. Germline V gives CDR1 GTSNPN, CDR2 SVGIG (reference sequence). The CDR3 totals 17 residues. Trimming took 0 bases from V and 3 from J; bases not matched to a gene: 8. This chain connects TRBV30 to TRBJ2-6; 7 nucleotides line up with TRBD2. Specimen: PBMCs from the stem cell graft donor, collected from the stem cell graft. The sequence was obtained from a human donor who donated a stem cell graft to a child with aplastic anemia. In nucleotides, the CDR3 is TGTGCCTGGAGTGTACCGGCTAGCGGCTATGGGGCCAACGTCCTGACTTTC. Its translation: CAWSVPASGYGANVLTF.